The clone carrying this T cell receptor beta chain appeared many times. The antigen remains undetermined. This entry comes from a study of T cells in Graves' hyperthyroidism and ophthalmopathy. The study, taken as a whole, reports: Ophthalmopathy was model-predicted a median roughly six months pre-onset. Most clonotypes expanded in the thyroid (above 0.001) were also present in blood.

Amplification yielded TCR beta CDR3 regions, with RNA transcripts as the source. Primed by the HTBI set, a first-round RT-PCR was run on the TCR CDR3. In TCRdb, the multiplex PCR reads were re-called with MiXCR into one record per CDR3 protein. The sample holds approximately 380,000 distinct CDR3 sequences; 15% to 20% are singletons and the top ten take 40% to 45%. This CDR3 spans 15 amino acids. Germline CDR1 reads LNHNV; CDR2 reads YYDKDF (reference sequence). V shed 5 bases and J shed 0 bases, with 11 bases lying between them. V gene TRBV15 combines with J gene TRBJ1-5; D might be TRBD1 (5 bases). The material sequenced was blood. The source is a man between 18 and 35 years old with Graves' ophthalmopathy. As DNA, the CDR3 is TGTGCCACCAGCGGGGCGGGCTATAGCAATCAGCCCCAGCATTTT. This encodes CATSGAGYSNQPQHF.